This entry describes one TCR beta chain. The study assigned cohorts using participant-reported clinical history. Donors in Cohort 3 who had recovered were those with two negative PCRs, healthcare professional clearance, or resolution of their symptoms. The data are from a study of blood T cell repertoires in COVID-19. As for the study in general: Acute and convalescent COVID-19 samples came from the United States, Italy and Spain.

Trimming cost V 1 base and J 7 bases, with 8 bases left between them. CDR3 length: 13 amino acids. Germline values: CDR1 SGHDN, CDR2 FVKESK. Measured with immunoSEQ multiplex PCR; TCRdb has only the in-frame clones, and not every one. The table records around 280,000 clones, roughly 89% of them present only once. The sequenced material came from PBMCs or T cells enriched from blood (not recorded which). The clonotype was recovered from a woman between 40 and 50 years old who had recovered from COVID-19. The V call is TRBV14, the J call TRBJ2-1; D is ambiguous. The CDR3 sequence is CASSQAAVNEQFF. For the CDR3, the DNA is TGTGCCAGCAGCCAAGCCGCAGTGAATGAGCAGTTCTTC.